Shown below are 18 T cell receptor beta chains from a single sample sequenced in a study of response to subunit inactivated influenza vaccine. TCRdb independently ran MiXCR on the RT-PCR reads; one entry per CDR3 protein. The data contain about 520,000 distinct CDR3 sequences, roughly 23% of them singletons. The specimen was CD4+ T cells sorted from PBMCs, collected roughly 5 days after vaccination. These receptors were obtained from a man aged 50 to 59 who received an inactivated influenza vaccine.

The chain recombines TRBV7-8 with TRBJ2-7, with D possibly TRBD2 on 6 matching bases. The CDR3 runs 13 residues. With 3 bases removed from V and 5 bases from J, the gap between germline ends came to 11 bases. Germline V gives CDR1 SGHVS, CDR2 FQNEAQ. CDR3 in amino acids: CASSFRGNHEQYF. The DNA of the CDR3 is TGTGCCAGCAGCTTCCGGGGGAACCACGAGCAGTACTTC. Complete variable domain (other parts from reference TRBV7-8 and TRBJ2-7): GAGVSQSPRYKVAKRGQDVALRCDPISGHVSLFWYQQALGQGPEFLTYFQNEAQLDKSGLPSDRFFAERPEGSVSTLKIQRTQQEDSAVYLCASSFRGNHEQYFGPGTRLTVT.

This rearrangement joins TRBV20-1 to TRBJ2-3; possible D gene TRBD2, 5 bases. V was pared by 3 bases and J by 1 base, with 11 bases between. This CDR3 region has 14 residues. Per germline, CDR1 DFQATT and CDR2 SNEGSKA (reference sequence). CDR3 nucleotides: TGCAGTGCTAGGGACGGGAAGGGCACAGATACGCAGTATTTT. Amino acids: CSARDGKGTDTQYF.

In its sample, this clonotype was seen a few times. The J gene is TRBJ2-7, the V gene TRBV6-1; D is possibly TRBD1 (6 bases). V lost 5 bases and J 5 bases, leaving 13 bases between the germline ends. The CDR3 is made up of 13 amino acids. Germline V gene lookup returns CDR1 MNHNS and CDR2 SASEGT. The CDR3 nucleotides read TGTGCCAGCAGTAGACAGGCCACCCACGAGCAGTACTTC. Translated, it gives CASSRQATHEQYF.

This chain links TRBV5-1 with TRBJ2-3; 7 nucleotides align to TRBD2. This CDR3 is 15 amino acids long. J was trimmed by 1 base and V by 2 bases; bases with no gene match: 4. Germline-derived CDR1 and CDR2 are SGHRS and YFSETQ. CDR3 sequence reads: CASSFQRDRTDTQYF. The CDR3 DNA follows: TGCGCCAGCAGCTTTCAGCGGGACCGCACAGATACGCAGTATTTT.

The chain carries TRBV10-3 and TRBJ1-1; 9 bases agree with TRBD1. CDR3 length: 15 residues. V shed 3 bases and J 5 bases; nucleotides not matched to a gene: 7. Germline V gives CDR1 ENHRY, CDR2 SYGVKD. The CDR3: CAISETGGKGTEAFF. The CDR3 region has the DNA TGTGCCATCAGTGAAACAGGGGGCAAGGGGACTGAAGCTTTCTTT.

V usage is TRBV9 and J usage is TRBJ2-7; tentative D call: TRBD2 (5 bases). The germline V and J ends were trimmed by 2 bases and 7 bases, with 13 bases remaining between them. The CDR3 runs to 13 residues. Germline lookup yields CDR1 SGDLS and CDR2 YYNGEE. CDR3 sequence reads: CASSVGNPGEQYF. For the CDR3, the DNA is TGTGCCAGCAGCGTTGGCAACCCGGGGGAGCAGTACTTC. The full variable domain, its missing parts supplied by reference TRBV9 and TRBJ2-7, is DSGVTQTPKHLITATGQRVTLRCSPRSGDLSVYWYQQSLDQGLQFLIQYYNGEERAKGNILERFSAQQFPDLHSELNLSSLELGDSALYFCASSVGNPGEQYFGPGTRLTVT.

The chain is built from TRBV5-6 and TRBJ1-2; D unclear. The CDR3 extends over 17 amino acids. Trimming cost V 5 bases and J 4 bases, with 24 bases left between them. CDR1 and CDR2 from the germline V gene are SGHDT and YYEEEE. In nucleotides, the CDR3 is TGTGCCAGCAGTCATTCCGGGGTCACATATTCGTCCTATGGCTACACCTTC. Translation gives CASSHSGVTYSSYGYTF.

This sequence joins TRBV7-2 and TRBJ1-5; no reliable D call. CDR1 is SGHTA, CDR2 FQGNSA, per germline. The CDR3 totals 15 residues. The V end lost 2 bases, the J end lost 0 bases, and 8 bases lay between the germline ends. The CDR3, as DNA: TGTGCCAGCAGCTTATCCAGTAATAGCAATCAGCCCCAGCATTTT. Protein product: CASSLSSNSNQPQHF.

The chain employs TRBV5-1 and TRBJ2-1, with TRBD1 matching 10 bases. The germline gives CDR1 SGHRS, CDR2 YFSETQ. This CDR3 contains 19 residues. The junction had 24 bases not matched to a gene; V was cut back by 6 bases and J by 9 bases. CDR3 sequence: CASTTQPGEGLTGGSEQFF. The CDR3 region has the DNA TGCGCCAGCACAACGCAACCGGGGGAGGGACTGACAGGGGGCTCTGAGCAGTTCTTC.

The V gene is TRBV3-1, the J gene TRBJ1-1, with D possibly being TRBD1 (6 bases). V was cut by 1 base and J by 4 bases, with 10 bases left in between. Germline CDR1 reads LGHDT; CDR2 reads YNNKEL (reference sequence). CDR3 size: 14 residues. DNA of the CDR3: TGTGCCAGCAGCCAAGGTGGGGGGCCCACTGAAGCTTTCTTT. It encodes CASSQGGGPTEAFF. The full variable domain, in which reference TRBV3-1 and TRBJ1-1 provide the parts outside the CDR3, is DTAVSQTPKYLVTQMGNDKSIKCEQNLGHDTMYWYKQDSKKFLKIMFSYNNKELIINETVPNRFSPKSPDKAHLNLHINSLELGDSAVYFCASSQGGGPTEAFFGQGTRLTVV.

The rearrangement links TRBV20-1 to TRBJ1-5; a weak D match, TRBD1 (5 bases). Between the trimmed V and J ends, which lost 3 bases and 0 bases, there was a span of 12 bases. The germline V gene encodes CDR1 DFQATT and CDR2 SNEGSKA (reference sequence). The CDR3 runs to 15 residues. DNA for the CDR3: TGCAGTGCTAGTGTAACAGGACGTAGCAATCAGCCCCAGCATTTT. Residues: CSASVTGRSNQPQHF.

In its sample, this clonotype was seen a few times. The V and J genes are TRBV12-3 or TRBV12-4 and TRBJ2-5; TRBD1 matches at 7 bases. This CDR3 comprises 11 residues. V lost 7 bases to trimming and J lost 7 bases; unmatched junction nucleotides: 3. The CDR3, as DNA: TGTGCCAGCACTCCAGGGGGGACCCAGTACTTC. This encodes CASTPGGTQYF.

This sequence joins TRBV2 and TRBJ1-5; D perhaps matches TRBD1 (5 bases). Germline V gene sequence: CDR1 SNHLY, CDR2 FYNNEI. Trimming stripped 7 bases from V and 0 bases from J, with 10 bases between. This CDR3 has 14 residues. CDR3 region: CASKLDISNQPQHF. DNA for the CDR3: TGTGCCAGCAAATTGGACATTAGCAATCAGCCCCAGCATTTT.

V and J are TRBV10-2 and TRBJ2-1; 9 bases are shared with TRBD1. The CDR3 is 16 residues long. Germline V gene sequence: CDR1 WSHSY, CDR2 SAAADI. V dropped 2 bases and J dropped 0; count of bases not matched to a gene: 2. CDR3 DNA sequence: TGCGCCAGCAGTGAGCAGACAGGGGGCTCCTACAATGAGCAGTTCTTC. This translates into CASSEQTGGSYNEQFF.

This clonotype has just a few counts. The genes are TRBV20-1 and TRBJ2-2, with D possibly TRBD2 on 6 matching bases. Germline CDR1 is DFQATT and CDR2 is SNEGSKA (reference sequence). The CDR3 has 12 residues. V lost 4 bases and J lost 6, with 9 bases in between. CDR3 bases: TGCAGTGCTATGGGGGGAGCCGGGGAGCTGTTTTTT. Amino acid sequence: CSAMGGAGELFF.

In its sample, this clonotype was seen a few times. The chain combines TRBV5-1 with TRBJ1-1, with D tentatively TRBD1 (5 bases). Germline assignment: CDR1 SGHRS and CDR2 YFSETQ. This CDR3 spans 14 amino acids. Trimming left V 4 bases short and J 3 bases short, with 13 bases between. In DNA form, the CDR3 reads TGCGCCAGCAGCGCGAGGGGAAGTCACACTGAAGCTTTCTTT. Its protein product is CASSARGSHTEAFF.

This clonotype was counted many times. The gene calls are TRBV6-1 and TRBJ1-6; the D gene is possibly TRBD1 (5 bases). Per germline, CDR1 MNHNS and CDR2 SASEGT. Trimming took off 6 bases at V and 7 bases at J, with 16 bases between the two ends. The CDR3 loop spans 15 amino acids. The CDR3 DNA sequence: TGTGCCAGCAGCTCCACGGGACCGCTGAATTCACCCCTCCACTTT. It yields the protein CASSSTGPLNSPLHF.

The CDR3 region has the DNA TGTGCCAGCAGCTTAATGGGACAGAACTACGAGCAGTACTTC. Translating it yields CASSLMGQNYEQYF. The V gene is TRBV7-2, the J gene TRBJ2-7, with 7 bases lining up with TRBD1. The CDR3 consists of 14 residues. Germline CDR1 reads SGHTA; CDR2 reads FQGNSA. V gave up 2 bases and J gave up 3 bases; unmatched junction bases: 4.